This entry lists 23 T cell receptor beta chains sequenced from one sample in a study of shared clonotypes between healthy human individuals. The naive CD8 subset, CD45RO-negative cells positively selected for CCR7, excluded terminally differentiated effector memory CD45RA+ cells. Clones were read by immunoSEQ multiplex PCR, and TCRdb kept only the in-frame ones, dropping some. The sample has 450,000 to 700,000 clones, 95% seen once. The sample was naive CD8+ T cells sorted from blood. The receptors were sampled from a woman younger than 45 in good health.

The V gene is TRBV5-6, the J gene TRBJ2-2; 8 positions agree with TRBD1. The length of the CDR3 is 13 residues. Germline V lookup: CDR1 SGHDT, CDR2 YYEEEE. With V trimmed by 7 bases and J by 6 bases, 5 bases remained unmatched. CDR3 sequence (DNA): TGTGCCAGCCAGGACAGGGCTCCCGGGGAGCTGTTTTTT. Its protein is CASQDRAPGELFF.

This sequence joins TRBV25-1 and TRBJ2-3; TRBD2 aligns across 11 bases. V lost 6 bases, J lost 5 bases, and 16 bases stayed unmatched. From germline, CDR1 is MGHDK and CDR2 SYGVNS. CDR3 length: 18 residues. The CDR3 DNA sequence: TGTGCCAGCAGCGACCGCCCGTATAGCGGGAGGGCCGGAGATACGCAGTATTTT. Its translation is CASSDRPYSGRAGDTQYF.

V gene TRBV6-5 combines with J gene TRBJ2-1, with TRBD2 matching over 10 bases. The germline V gene has CDR1 MNHEY and CDR2 SVGAGI. V lost 5 bases and J lost 7; bases outside the gene matches: 5. This CDR3 contains 14 residues. The CDR3 coding sequence is TGTGCCAGCAGTCCCGGGACTAGCGCGAATGAGCAGTTCTTC. It is translated as CASSPGTSANEQFF.

The chain links TRBV10-3 to TRBJ2-1, with D unclear. The ends were cut back, 3 bases at V and 2 bases at J, with 11 bases in the middle. Germline V gene lookup returns CDR1 ENHRY and CDR2 SYGVKD. CDR3 length: 15 amino acids. The CDR3: CAISEGISPYNEQFF. The CDR3 DNA sequence: TGTGCCATCAGTGAAGGGATCTCCCCCTACAATGAGCAGTTCTTC.

Here the CDR3 DNA reads TGCGCCAGCAGCTTCAGACATAGCTTAGAGACCGGGGAGCTGTTTTTT. This encodes CASSFRHSLETGELFF. The genes are TRBV5-1 and TRBJ2-2, with no clear D. The CDR3 runs to 16 residues. CDR1 and CDR2 from the germline V gene are SGHRS and YFSETQ. V shed 2 bases and J shed 5 bases, with 16 bases lying between them.

The rearrangement links TRBV29-1 to TRBJ1-1; unclear D gene. The CDR3 is made up of 11 amino acids. Germline V gene lookup returns CDR1 SQVTM and CDR2 ANQGSEA. The ends were cut back, 6 bases at V and 4 bases at J, with 9 bases in the middle. Written as DNA, the CDR3 is TGCAGCGTGCGGATCGGCACTGAAGCTTTCTTT. This encodes CSVRIGTEAFF.

The chain links TRBV7-8 to TRBJ1-2, with D possibly being TRBD1 (6 bases). The CDR3 length is 15 residues. V was cut by 5 bases and J by 5 bases, with 18 bases left in between. Germline-derived CDR1 and CDR2 are SGHVS and FQNEAQ. CDR3 DNA: TGTGCCAGCAGCCCTAGTCGGGGGGCCAAATATGGCTACACCTTC. Translation gives CASSPSRGAKYGYTF. The full variable domain, with the rest looked up from reference TRBV7-8 and TRBJ1-2, is GAGVSQSPRYKVAKRGQDVALRCDPISGHVSLFWYQQALGQGPEFLTYFQNEAQLDKSGLPSDRFFAERPEGSVSTLKIQRTQQEDSAVYLCASSPSRGAKYGYTFGSGTRLTVV.

The J gene is TRBJ2-7, the V gene TRBV6-1; D is uncertain. The CDR3 totals 10 residues. V gave up 8 bases and J gave up 6 bases, with 8 bases separating them. Germline CDR1 reads MNHNS; CDR2 reads SASEGT. This CDR3 is CASSSSEQYF. The CDR3 nucleotides are TGTGCCAGCTCTTCGAGCGAGCAGTACTTC.

The chain is built from TRBV28 and TRBJ1-5; the D is unclear. Looked up from germline, CDR1 is MDHEN and CDR2 is SYDVKM. V was clipped by 1 base and J by 2 bases, with 9 bases between them. The length of the CDR3 is 15 residues. DNA for the CDR3: TGTGCCAGCAGTTTATCGGGGAGAGGCAATCAGCCCCAGCATTTT. Protein product: CASSLSGRGNQPQHF.

The V and J genes are TRBV4-1 and TRBJ2-1; D is unclear. The V gene lost 1 base and the J gene lost 6 bases, with 10 bases spanning the gap. The V gene's germline CDR1 is MGHRA and CDR2 YSYEKL. The CDR3 sequence is 14 residues long. The CDR3 DNA sequence: TGCGCCAGCAGCCAAGTTGGAGTCTCCAATGAGCAGTTCTTC. It codes for CASSQVGVSNEQFF.

In this sample, this clone turned up once. The V call is TRBV9, the J call TRBJ2-1; possibly TRBD1 for D (5 bases). Germline V gene data show CDR1 as SGDLS and CDR2 as YYNGEE. The V end lost 0 bases, the J end lost 0 bases, and 10 bases lay between the germline ends. The length of the CDR3 is 16 residues. The CDR3 reads CASSVGGLSSYNEQFF. DNA for the CDR3: TGTGCCAGCAGCGTAGGGGGCCTGAGCTCCTACAATGAGCAGTTCTTC.

The V gene is TRBV6-5, the J gene TRBJ2-5; D gene uncertain. The DNA end is more similar to TRBJ2-7, so the J call may be wrong. Germline V lookup: CDR1 MNHEY, CDR2 SVGAGI. The CDR3 is 12 amino acids. CDR3 loop: CASSPTTYEQYF. The CDR3 region has the DNA TGTGCCAGCAGCCCAACGACCTACGAGCAGTACTTC.

The rearrangement uses TRBV5-5 and TRBJ2-7; weak D call: TRBD2 (7 bases). This CDR3 spans 15 amino acids. V lost 4 bases, J lost 1 base, and 15 bases lay in between. Looked up from germline, CDR1 is SGHKS and CDR2 is YYEKEE (reference sequence). The CDR3, as DNA: TGTGCCAGCAGCCTCGAGGGGAGGGGGTCCTACGAGCAGTACTTC. It codes for CASSLEGRGSYEQYF. The full variable domain, in which reference TRBV5-5 and TRBJ2-7 provide the parts outside the CDR3, is DAGVTQSPTHLIKTRGQQVTLRCSPISGHKSVSWYQQVLGQGPQFIFQYYEKEERGRGNFPDRFSARQFPNYSSELNVNALLLGDSALYLCASSLEGRGSYEQYFGPGTRLTVT.

The CDR3 region has the DNA TGTGCCAGCAGTTTACTTAGCCGACAGGGCGTGGGAAAACTGTTTTTT. This codes for CASSLLSRQGVGKLFF. The genes are TRBV28 and TRBJ1-4; 7 bases agree with TRBD1. Germline trimming cut 2 bases from V and 10 bases from J; bases unmatched to any gene: 13. The germline CDR1 and CDR2 sequences are MDHEN and SYDVKM. This CDR3 region has 16 residues.

The CDR3 DNA is TGTGCCAGCAGTTACTCGAGTAGTGAGACCCAGTACTTC. It is translated as CASSYSSSETQYF. The gene calls are TRBV6-6 and TRBJ2-5; D call uncertain. Germline V lookup: CDR1 MNHNY, CDR2 SVGAGI (reference sequence). The CDR3 runs to 13 residues. The germline V and J ends were trimmed by 0 bases and 5 bases, with 7 bases remaining between them.

The gene calls are TRBV7-8 and TRBJ2-7, with D perhaps matching TRBD2 (6 bases). The germline V and J ends were trimmed by 4 bases and 7 bases, with 14 bases remaining between them. The CDR3 consists of 13 residues. Germline V gives CDR1 SGHVS, CDR2 FQNEAQ. In DNA form, the CDR3 reads TGTGCCAGCAGCTCCGTAGCGGAGGAGGAGCAGTACTTC. Translating gives CASSSVAEEEQYF.

The rearrangement joins TRBV15 to TRBJ2-5; 7 bases line up with TRBD2. V shed 1 base, J shed 7 bases, and the junction held 15 bases outside the gene matches. CDR3 length: 17 residues. The germline gives CDR1 LNHNV, CDR2 YYDKDF (reference sequence). The CDR3: CATSRGRGSGEVGTQYF. In DNA, the CDR3 is TGTGCCACCAGCAGAGGTCGCGGGAGCGGTGAGGTTGGGACCCAGTACTTC.

This CDR3 reads CASSLDDSSSYEQYF. As DNA, the CDR3 is TGTGCCAGCAGCTTAGACGACTCGAGCTCCTACGAGCAGTACTTC. The rearrangement links TRBV7-9 to TRBJ2-7, with unresolved D. Between the trimmed V and J ends, which lost 1 base and 0 bases, there was a span of 10 bases. The V gene's germline CDR1 is SEHNR and CDR2 FQNEAQ (reference sequence). CDR3 length equals 15 residues.

This clone was detected only once. The rearrangement joins TRBV28 to TRBJ2-1, with TRBD2 matching 12 bases. Looked up from germline, CDR1 is MDHEN and CDR2 is SYDVKM. With 4 bases clipped from V and 10 bases from J, the junction kept 11 bases outside the gene matches. The CDR3 runs 16 residues. CDR3 DNA: TGTGCCAGCAGTTCTCCCGGACTAGCGGGACCTAGGGAGCAGTTCTTC. This translates into CASSSPGLAGPREQFF.

The chain employs TRBV27 and TRBJ2-7; 9 positions match TRBD2. The CDR3 runs 16 residues. The V and J ends lost 2 bases and 3 bases, in that order; junction bases with no gene match: 8. Germline V lookup: CDR1 MNHEY, CDR2 SMNVEV (reference sequence). CDR3 in amino acids: CASSLMAGGIIYEQYF. The DNA for the CDR3 is TGTGCCAGCAGTTTAATGGCGGGAGGGATTATCTACGAGCAGTACTTC.

This clone has more than one count but fewer than ten. As DNA, the CDR3 is TGTGCCAGCAGTTCCGAGACAGGGCTGGATCAGCCCCAGCATTTT. Its translation: CASSSETGLDQPQHF. The V and J genes are TRBV6-6 and TRBJ1-5; 7 positions agree with TRBD1. The junction had 8 bases not matched to a gene; V was cut back by 4 bases and J by 5 bases. The V gene's germline CDR1 is MNHNY and CDR2 SVGAGI (reference sequence). This CDR3 has 15 residues.

This chain joins TRBV19 and TRBJ2-4; tentative D call: TRBD1 (5 bases). Germline V lookup: CDR1 LNHDA, CDR2 SQIVND (reference sequence). Between the trimmed V and J ends, which lost 0 bases and 8 bases, there was a span of 14 bases. This CDR3 spans 15 amino acids. The DNA for the CDR3 is TGTGCCAGTAGTATAGAGTGGCAGGGTTACGACATTCAGTACTTC. Translated: CASSIEWQGYDIQYF.

The V call is TRBV6-4, the J call TRBJ2-1; TRBD2 matches at 7 bases. Germline values: CDR1 MRHNA, CDR2 SNTAGT. The CDR3 extends over 15 amino acids. V gave up 2 bases and J gave up 7 bases; unmatched junction bases: 8. The DNA of the CDR3 is TGTGCCAGCAGTGACGGGCCTAGCGGCCTTAATGAGCAGTTCTTC. Translation gives CASSDGPSGLNEQFF.